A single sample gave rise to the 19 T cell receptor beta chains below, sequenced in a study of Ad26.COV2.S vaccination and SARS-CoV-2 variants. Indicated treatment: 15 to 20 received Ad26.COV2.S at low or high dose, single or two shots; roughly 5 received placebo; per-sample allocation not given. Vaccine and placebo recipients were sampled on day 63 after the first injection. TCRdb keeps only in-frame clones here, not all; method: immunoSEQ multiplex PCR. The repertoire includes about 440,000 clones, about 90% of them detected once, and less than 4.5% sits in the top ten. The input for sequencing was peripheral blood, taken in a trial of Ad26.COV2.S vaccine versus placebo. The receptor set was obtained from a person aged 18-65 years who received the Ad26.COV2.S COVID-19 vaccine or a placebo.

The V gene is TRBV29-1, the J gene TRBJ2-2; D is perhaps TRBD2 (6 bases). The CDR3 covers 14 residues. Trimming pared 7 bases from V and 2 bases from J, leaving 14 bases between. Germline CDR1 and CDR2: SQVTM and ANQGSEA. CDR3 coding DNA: TGCAGCGCGGGGGTAGCGGCAAACACCGGGGAGCTGTTTTTT. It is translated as CSAGVAANTGELFF.

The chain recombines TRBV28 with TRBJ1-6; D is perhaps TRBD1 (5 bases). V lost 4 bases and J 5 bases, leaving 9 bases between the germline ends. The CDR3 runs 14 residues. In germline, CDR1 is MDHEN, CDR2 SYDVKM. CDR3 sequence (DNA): TGTGCCAGCAGTTCGGGACCGAATAATTCACCCCTCCACTTT. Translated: CASSSGPNNSPLHF. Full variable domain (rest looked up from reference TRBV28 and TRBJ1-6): DVKVTQSSRYLVKRTGEKVFLECVQDMDHENMFWYRQDPGLGLRLIYFSYDVKMKEKGDIPEGYSVSREKKERFSLILESASTNQTSMYLCASSSGPNNSPLHFGNGTRLTVT.

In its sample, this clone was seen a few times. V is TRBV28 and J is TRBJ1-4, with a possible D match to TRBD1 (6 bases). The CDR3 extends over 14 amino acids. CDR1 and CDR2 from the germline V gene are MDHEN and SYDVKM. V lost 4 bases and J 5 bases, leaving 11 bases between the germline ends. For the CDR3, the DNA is TGTGCCAGCAGTTACAGGGAGTACAATGAAAAACTGTTTTTT. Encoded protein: CASSYREYNEKLFF. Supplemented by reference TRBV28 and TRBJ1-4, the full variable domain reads DVKVTQSSRYLVKRTGEKVFLECVQDMDHENMFWYRQDPGLGLRLIYFSYDVKMKEKGDIPEGYSVSREKKERFSLILESASTNQTSMYLCASSYREYNEKLFFGSGTQLSVL.

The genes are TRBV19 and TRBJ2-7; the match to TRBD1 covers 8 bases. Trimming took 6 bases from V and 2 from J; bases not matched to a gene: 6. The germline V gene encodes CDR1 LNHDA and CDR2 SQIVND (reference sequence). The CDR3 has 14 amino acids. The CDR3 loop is CASSPGTGTYEQYF. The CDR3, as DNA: TGTGCCAGTAGCCCGGGGACAGGCACCTACGAGCAGTACTTC. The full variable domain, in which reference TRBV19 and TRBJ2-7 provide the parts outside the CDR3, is DGGITQSPKYLFRKEGQNVTLSCEQNLNHDAMYWYRQDPGQGLRLIYYSQIVNDFQKGDIAEGYSVSREKKESFPLTVTSAQKNPTAFYLCASSPGTGTYEQYFGPGTRLTVT.

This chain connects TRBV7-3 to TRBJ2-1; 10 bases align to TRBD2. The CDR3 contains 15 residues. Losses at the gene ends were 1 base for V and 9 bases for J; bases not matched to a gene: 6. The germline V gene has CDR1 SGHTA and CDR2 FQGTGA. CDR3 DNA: TGTGCCAGCAGCTTAAGGCTAGCGGGAGTAAGTGAGCAGTTCTTC. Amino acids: CASSLRLAGVSEQFF.

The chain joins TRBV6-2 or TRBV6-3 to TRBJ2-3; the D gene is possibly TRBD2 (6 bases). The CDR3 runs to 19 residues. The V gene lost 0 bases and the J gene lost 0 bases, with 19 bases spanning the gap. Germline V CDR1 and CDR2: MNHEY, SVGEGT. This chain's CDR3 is CASSYSAGQVGASTDTQYF. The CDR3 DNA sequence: TGTGCCAGCAGTTACTCGGCGGGGCAGGTCGGTGCTAGCACAGATACGCAGTATTTT.

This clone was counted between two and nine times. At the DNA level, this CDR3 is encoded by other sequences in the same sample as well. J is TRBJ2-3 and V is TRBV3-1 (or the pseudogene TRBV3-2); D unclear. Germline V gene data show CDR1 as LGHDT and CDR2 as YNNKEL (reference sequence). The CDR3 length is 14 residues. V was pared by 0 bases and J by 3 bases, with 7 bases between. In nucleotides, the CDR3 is TGTGCCAGCAGCCAAGACAGGCGAACAGATACGCAGTATTTT. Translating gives CASSQDRRTDTQYF.

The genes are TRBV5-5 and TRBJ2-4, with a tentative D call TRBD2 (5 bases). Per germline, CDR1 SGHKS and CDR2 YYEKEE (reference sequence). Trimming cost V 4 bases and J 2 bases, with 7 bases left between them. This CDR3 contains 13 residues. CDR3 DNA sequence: TGTGCCAGCAGCCCGGGGACCAAAAACATTCAGTACTTC. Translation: CASSPGTKNIQYF. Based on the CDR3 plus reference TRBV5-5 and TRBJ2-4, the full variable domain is DAGVTQSPTHLIKTRGQQVTLRCSPISGHKSVSWYQQVLGQGPQFIFQYYEKEERGRGNFPDRFSARQFPNYSSELNVNALLLGDSALYLCASSPGTKNIQYFGAGTRLSVL.

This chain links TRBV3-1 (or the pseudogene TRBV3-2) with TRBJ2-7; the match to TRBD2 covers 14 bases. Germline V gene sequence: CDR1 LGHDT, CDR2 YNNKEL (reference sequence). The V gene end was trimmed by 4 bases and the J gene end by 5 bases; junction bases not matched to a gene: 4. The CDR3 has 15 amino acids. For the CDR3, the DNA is TGTGCCAGCAGCCCGGGACTAGCGGGAGCGAACGAGCAGTACTTC. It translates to CASSPGLAGANEQYF.

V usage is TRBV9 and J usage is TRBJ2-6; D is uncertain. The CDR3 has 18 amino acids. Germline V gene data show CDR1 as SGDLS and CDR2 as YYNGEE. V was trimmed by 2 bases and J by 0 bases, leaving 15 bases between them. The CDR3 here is CASSVSRLGSSGANVLTF. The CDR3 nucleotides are TGTGCCAGCAGCGTTTCGAGACTTGGTAGCTCTGGGGCCAACGTCCTGACTTTC.

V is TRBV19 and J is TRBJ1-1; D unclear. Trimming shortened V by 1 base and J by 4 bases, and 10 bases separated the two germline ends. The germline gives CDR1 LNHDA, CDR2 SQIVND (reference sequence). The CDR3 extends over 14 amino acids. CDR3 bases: TGTGCCAGTAGTATAGCAGGAGGAAGCACTGAAGCTTTCTTT. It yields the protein CASSIAGGSTEAFF.

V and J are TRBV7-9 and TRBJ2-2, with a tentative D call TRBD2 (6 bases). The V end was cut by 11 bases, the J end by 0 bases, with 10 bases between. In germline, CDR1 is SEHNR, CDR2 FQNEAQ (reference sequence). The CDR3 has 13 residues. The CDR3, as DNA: TGTGCCCGGGGGTCCGCGAACACCGGGGAGCTGTTTTTT. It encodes CARGSANTGELFF.

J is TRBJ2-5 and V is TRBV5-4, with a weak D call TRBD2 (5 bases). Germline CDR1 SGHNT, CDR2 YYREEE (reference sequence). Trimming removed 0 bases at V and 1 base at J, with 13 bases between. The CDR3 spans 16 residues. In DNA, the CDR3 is TGTGCCAGCAGCTTGGGCGGGCCCGGTCCCCAAGAGACCCAGTACTTC. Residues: CASSLGGPGPQETQYF. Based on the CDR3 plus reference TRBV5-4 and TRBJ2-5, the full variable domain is ETGVTQSPTHLIKTRGQQVTLRCSSQSGHNTVSWYQQALGQGPQFIFQYYREEENGRGNFPPRFSGLQFPNYSSELNVNALELDDSALYLCASSLGGPGPQETQYFGPGTRLLVL.

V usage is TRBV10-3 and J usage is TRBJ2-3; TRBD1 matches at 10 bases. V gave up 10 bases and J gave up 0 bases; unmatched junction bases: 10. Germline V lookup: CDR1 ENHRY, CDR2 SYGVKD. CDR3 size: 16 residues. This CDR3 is CATRRGTGESTDTQYF. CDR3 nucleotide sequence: TGTGCCACACGAAGGGGGACAGGGGAAAGCACAGATACGCAGTATTTT.

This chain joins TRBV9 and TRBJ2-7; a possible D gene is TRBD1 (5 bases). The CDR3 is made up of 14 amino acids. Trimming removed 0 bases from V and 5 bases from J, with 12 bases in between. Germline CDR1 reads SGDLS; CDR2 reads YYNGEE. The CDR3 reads CASSVGPGSDEQYF. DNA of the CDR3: TGTGCCAGCAGCGTAGGCCCAGGGTCGGACGAGCAGTACTTC.

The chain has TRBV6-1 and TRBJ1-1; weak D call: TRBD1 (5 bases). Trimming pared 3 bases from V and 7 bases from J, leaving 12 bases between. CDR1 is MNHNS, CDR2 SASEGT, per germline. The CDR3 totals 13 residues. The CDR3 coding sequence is TGTGCCAGCAGTGATACTCAGGGAGTTGAAGCTTTCTTT. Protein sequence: CASSDTQGVEAFF.

The CDR3 DNA follows: TGTGCCAGCAGCCACCTAGAGAACACTGAAGCTTTCTTT. As protein: CASSHLENTEAFF. The genes are TRBV3-1 (or the pseudogene TRBV3-2) and TRBJ1-1; D unresolved. CDR3 size: 13 residues. In germline, CDR1 is LGHDT, CDR2 YNNKEL (reference sequence). Trimming took 3 bases from V and 1 from J, leaving 6 bases between them.

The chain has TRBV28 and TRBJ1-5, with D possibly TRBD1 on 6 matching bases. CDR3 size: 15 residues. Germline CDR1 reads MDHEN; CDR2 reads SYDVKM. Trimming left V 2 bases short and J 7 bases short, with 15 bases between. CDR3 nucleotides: TGTGCCAGCAGTTTAGTACAGGGATCCGGGCAGCCCCAGCATTTT. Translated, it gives CASSLVQGSGQPQHF.

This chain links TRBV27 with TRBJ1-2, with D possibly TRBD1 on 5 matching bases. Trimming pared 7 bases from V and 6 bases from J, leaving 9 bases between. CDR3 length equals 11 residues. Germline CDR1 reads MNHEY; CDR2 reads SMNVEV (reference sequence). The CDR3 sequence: CASKRGDGYTF. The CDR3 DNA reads TGTGCCAGCAAGAGAGGGGATGGCTACACCTTC.